This T cell receptor beta chain is from a study of early T cells in non-severe SARS-CoV-2 infection (dated by TCRdb to the early 2020s). For context, the study as a whole: Because TCR sequencing was done on bulk RNA from unsorted whole blood, the alpha and beta chains could not be paired.

V is clipped by 3 bases and J by 7 bases, and the sequence between their germline boundaries is 13 bases long. From the cysteine through the phenylalanine, the CDR3 covers 14 amino acids. Here the CDR3 DNA is all that survives: 42 bases in frame from base 1. The germline V gene gives CDR1 as SGHRS and CDR2 as YFSETQ. On this clonotype: What this receptor recognizes is not known. Base quality data are lacking; no much larger clone is found one base away.

The paper as a whole reports these results and caveats: Matching against VDJdb was skewed toward anti-spike CD8 responses, likely underestimated virus-specific expansions, and missed private and CD4 specificities.

A case-control design nested within a healthcare worker cohort in London, UK, was used, with weekly nasopharyngeal swab PCR tests and blood sampling performed. Healthcare workers were recruited during the week of the UK lockdown, between 23 and 31 March 2020, and followed weekly for up to roughly 15 weeks. The library was generated by 5' RACE. The listed sequencing device is NextSeq 500. The TCR library protocol attached unique molecular identifiers to individual cDNA molecules to correct for sequencing error and PCR bias. Sequencing covered both TCR alpha and beta chains, and within each sample the abundances of alpha and beta sequences were tightly co-correlated. The paper's processing steps were these. Decombinator V4 was used to annotate the V gene, J gene and CDR3 of the TCR sequences. Expanded TCRs were defined as changing significantly between any two time points under a Poisson model with p below 0.0001. TCR abundances were normalised to the total number of TCRs sequenced per sample and were expressed as counts per million. TRAV1-2 paired with TRAJ12, TRAJ20 or TRAJ33 defined MAIT TCRs, while TRAV10 paired with TRAJ18 defined iNKT TCRs. VDJdb, accessed 1 November 2021, was searched for CMV, EBV and SARS-CoV-2 annotated TCRs, excluding TCRs annotated for multiple antigens. The public reads were reprocessed in TCRdb via fastp at Q25 and MiXCR, keeping in-frame beta chains. Rows matching on CDR3 protein sequence are summarized as one entry with the most common DNA and genes. TCRdb's processing, not the authors', yielded these V and J calls. Counted in this sample were approximately 69,000 distinct CDR3 sequences; about 10% of them appeared once. The biggest ten clones account for 5.7% of the sample.

The starting material was whole blood, obtained at baseline. The chain was built from TRBV5-1 and TRBJ2-2; a confident D gene designation cannot be given. This receptor was taken from an adult who was a healthcare worker with PCR-confirmed SARS-CoV-2 infection or an uninfected control (not recorded which). The CDR3 is CASSSSGQDGELFF. DNA sequence: TGCGCCAGCAGCTCGTCAGGTCAGGACGGGGAGCTGTTTTTT.